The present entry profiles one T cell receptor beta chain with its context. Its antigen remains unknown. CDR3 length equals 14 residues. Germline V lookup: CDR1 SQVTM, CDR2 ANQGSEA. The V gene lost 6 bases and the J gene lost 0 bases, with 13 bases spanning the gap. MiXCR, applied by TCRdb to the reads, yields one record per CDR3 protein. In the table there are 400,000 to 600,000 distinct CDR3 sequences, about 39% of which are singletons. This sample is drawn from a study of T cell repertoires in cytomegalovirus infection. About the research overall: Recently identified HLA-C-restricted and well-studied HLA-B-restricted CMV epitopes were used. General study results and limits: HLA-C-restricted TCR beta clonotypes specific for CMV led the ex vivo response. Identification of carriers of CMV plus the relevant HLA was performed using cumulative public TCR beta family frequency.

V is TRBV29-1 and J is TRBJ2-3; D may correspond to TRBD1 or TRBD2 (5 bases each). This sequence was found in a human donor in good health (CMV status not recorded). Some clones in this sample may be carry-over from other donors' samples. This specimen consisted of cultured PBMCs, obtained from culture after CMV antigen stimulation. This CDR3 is CSVARETSTDTQYF. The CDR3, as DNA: TGCAGCGTAGCCAGGGAGACGAGCACAGATACGCAGTATTTT.